This TCR beta chain was profiled in a study of blood T cell repertoires in COVID-19. This CDR3 is built from 13 residues. The germline V gene encodes CDR1 GTSNPN and CDR2 SVGIG (reference sequence). V was pared by 0 bases and J by 1 base, with 6 bases between. Participants came from under 30 US areas, aged roughly 18 to 89 years. In assigning cohorts, the study relied on participant-reported clinical history. Only in-frame clones appear in the TCRdb table, and some are missing; sequencing was by immunoSEQ multiplex PCR. The data contain 200,000 to 250,000 clones, around 90% of them singletons. The chain is built from TRBV30 and TRBJ2-5, with D uncertain. This TCR came from a woman in her twenties or thirties who had been exposed to COVID-19. The sequencing sample was made of PBMCs or T cells enriched from blood (not recorded which). The DNA for the CDR3 is TGTGCCTGGAGTGTGGGCTTCCAAGAGACCCAGTACTTC. It translates to CAWSVGFQETQYF. The variable domain in full, with the rest retrieved from reference TRBV30 and TRBJ2-5, is SQTIHQWPATLVQPVGSPLSLECTVEGTSNPNLYWYRQAAGRGLQLLFYSVGIGQISSEVPQNLSASRPQDRQFILSSKKLLLSDSGFYLCAWSVGFQETQYFGPGTRLLVL.